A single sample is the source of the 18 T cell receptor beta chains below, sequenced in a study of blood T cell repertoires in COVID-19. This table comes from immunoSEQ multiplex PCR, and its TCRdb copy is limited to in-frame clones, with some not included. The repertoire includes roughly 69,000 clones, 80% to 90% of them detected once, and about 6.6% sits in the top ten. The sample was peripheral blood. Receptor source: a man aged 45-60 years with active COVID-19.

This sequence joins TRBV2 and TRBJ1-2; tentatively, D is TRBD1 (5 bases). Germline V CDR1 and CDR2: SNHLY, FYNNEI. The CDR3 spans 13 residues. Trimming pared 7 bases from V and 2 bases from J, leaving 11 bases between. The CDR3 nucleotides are TGTGCCAGCATCCGGGGACTCAACTATGGCTACACCTTC. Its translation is CASIRGLNYGYTF.

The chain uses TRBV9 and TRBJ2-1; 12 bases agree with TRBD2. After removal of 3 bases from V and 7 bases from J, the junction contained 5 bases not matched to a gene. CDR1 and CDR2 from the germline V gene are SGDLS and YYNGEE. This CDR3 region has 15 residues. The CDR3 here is CASSARLAGVNEQFF. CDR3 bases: TGTGCCAGCAGCGCTAGACTAGCGGGAGTAAATGAGCAGTTCTTC.

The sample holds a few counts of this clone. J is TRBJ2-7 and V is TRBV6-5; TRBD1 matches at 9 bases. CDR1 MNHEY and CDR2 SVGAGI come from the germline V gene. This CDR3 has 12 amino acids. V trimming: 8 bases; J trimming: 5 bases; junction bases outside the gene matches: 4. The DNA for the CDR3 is TGTGCCAGCTCCAGGGACAGGGACGAGCAGTACTTC. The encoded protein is CASSRDRDEQYF.

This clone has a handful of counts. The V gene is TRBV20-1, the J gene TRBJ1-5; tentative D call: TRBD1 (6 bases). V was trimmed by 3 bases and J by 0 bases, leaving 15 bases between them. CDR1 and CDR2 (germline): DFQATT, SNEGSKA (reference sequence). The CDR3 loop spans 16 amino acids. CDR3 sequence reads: CSASRQGSYSNQPQHF. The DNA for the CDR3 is TGCAGTGCTAGTAGGCAGGGGAGTTATAGCAATCAGCCCCAGCATTTT.

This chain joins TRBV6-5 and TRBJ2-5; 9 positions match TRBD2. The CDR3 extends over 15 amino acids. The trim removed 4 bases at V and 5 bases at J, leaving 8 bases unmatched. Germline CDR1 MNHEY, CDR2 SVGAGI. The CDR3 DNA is TGTGCCAGCAGTTGGAGCGGGAGGATTTGGGAGACCCAGTACTTC. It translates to CASSWSGRIWETQYF.

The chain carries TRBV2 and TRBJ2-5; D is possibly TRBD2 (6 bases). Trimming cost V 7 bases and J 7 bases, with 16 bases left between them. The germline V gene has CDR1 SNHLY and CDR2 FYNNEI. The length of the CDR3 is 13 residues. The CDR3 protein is CASKRLEAGTQYF. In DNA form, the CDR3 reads TGTGCCAGCAAAAGACTAGAGGCCGGGACCCAGTACTTC.

In DNA, the CDR3 is TGCGCCAGCAGCCCCCTAAGCGCACAAGAGACCCAGTACTTC. Its protein product is CASSPLSAQETQYF. J is TRBJ2-5 and V is TRBV5-1; D unclear. In germline, CDR1 is SGHRS, CDR2 YFSETQ. The CDR3 runs to 14 residues. The V end lost 4 bases, the J end lost 2 bases, and 12 bases lay between the germline ends.

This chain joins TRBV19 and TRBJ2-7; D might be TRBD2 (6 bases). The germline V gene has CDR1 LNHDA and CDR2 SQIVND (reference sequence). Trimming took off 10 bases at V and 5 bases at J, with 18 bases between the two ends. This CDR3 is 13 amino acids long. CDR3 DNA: TGTGCCACCCGAAGGTCGGGCGGGGACGAGCAGTACTTC. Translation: CATRRSGGDEQYF. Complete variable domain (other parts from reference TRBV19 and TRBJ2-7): DGGITQSPKYLFRKEGQNVTLSCEQNLNHDAMYWYRQDPGQGLRLIYYSQIVNDFQKGDIAEGYSVSREKKESFPLTVTSAQKNPTAFYLCATRRSGGDEQYFGPGTRLTVT.

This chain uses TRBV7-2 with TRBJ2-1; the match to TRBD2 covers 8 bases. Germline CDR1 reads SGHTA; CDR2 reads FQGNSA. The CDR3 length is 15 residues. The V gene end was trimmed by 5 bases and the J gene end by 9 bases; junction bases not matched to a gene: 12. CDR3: CASSPGGAGPSEQFF. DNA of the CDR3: TGTGCCAGCAGCCCCGGGGGGGCGGGCCCAAGTGAGCAGTTCTTC.

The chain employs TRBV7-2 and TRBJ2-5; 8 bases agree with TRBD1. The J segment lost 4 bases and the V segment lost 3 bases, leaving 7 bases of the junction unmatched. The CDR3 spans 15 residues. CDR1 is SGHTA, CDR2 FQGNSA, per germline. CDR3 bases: TGTGCCAGCAGCTTGACAGGGGTCGGGCGAGAGACCCAGTACTTC. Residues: CASSLTGVGRETQYF. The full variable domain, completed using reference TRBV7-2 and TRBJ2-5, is GAGVSQSPSNKVTEKGKDVELRCDPISGHTALYWYRQSLGQGLEFLIYFQGNSAPDKSGLPSDRFSAERTGGSVSTLTIQRTQQEDSAVYLCASSLTGVGRETQYFGPGTRLLVL.

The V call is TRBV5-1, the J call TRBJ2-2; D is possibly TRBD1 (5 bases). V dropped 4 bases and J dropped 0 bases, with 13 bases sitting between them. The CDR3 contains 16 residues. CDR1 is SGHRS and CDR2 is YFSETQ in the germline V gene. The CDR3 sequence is CASSLGLTANTGELFF. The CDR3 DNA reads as TGCGCCAGCAGCCTGGGATTGACAGCGAACACCGGGGAGCTGTTTTTT.

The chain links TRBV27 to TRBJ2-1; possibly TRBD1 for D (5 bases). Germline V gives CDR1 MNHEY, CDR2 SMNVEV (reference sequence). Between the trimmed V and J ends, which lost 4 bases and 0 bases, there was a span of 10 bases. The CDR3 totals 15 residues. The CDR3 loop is CASSYQGGSYNEQFF. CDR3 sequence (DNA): TGTGCCAGCAGTTACCAGGGCGGCTCCTACAATGAGCAGTTCTTC.

CDR3 bases: TGTGCCATCTGGAACGGGGATCAGCCCCAGCATTTT. Residues: CAIWNGDQPQHF. This sequence joins TRBV10-3 and TRBJ1-5; D not resolved. The CDR3 covers 12 residues. V was shortened by 8 bases and J by 5 bases, with 10 bases between the two germline ends. The germline CDR1 and CDR2 sequences are ENHRY and SYGVKD.

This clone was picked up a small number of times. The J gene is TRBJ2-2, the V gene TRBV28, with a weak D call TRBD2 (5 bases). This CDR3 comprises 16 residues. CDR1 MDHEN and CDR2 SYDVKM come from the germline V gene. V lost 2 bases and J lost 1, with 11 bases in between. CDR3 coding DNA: TGTGCCAGCAGTTTAAGTACGGAGGTGAACACCGGGGAGCTGTTTTTT. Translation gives CASSLSTEVNTGELFF.

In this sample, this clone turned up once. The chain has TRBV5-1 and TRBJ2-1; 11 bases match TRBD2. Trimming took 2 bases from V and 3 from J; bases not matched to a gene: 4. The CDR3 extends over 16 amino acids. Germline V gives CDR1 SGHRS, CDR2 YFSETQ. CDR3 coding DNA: TGCGCCAGCAGCTTCCCTAGCGGGAGGAACTACAATGAGCAGTTCTTC. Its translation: CASSFPSGRNYNEQFF.

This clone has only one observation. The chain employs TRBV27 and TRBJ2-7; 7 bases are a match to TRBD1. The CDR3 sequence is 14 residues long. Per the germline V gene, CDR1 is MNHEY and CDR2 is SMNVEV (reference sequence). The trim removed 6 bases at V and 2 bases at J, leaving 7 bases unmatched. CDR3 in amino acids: CASRDTGDPYEQYF. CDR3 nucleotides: TGTGCCAGCAGGGATACAGGGGACCCCTACGAGCAGTACTTC.

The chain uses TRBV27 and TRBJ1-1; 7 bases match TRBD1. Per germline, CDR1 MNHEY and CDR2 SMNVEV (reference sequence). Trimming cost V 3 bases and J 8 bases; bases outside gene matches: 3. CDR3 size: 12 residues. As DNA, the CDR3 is TGTGCCAGCAGTTTTAGGGACAGCGAAGCTTTCTTT. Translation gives CASSFRDSEAFF.

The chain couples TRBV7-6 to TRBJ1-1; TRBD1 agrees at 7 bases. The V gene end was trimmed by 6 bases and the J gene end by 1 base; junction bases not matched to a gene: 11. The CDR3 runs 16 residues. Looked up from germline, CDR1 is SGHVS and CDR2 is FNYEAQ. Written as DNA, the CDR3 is TGTGCCAGCAGTTCCAACAGGGGTAGGGGGAACACTGAAGCTTTCTTT. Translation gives CASSSNRGRGNTEAFF. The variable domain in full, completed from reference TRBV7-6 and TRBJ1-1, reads GAGVSQSPRYKVTKRGQDVALRCDPISGHVSLYWYRQALGQGPEFLTYFNYEAQQDKSGLPNDRFSAERPEGSISTLTIQRTEQRDSAMYRCASSSNRGRGNTEAFFGQGTRLTVV.